This entry features one T cell receptor (beta chain) sequence. Antigen specificity is unknown. This specimen comes from a study of response to subunit inactivated influenza vaccine. Germline values: CDR1 SGDLS, CDR2 YYNGEE. Trimming cost V 3 bases and J 0 bases, with 16 bases left between them. The CDR3 is 16 residues long. TCRdb ran MiXCR on the RT-PCR reads and lists one entry per CDR3 protein. The sample lists around 480,000 distinct CDR3 sequences, approximately 11% occurring once. Whole-study results and caveats: Few new T cells, the authors suggested, are recruited by each seasonal influenza vaccination.

The gene calls are TRBV9 and TRBJ2-7; a possible D gene is TRBD1 (5 bases). Sequencing used PBMCs from blood, obtained more than 35 days after vaccination. The receptor was isolated from a man aged 45-65 years who received an inactivated influenza vaccine. This CDR3 reads CASSGPLTETSYEQYF. The CDR3 DNA sequence: TGTGCCAGCAGCGGCCCTTTGACAGAAACCTCCTACGAGCAGTACTTC.